This TCR beta chain was obtained from a study of cytomegalovirus exposure and HLA in healthy donors listed by TCRdb under 2017. With regard to the full study: According to an earlier analysis of 450 to 650 of the donors, about 190 million T cells yielded 117 million unique TCR beta sequences and approximately 300 Gb of sequence data. Among some 400 genotyped donors of the cohort, an average of 235,054 unique TCR beta nucleotide sequences were sequenced per donor, roughly 20% of them non-productive. A later analysis re-analyzed previously published TCR beta repertoires from approximately 670 donors and added high-resolution HLA genotyping to study TCR occurrence patterns. To predict cytomegalovirus infection status, the study brought together high-throughput TCR immunosequencing, statistical association of individual TCRs with disease status, and machine learning. An earlier analysis of more than 450 of the donors used high-throughput TCR beta sequencing to judge whether each TCR beta V gene segment behaved as functional or pseudogenic. Donor age, sex, ethnicity and CMV serostatus were compiled together with the repertoire data. HLA typing covered class I and class II loci at four-digit resolution. All discovery cohort repertoires had been generated on a single sequencing platform. The T cell repertoires of 666 subjects were profiled by immunosequencing and related to cytomegalovirus serostatus. Of the roughly 390 genotyped donors, 65% to 90% were placed in the genetic ancestry cluster associated with self-reported Caucasian donors. Roughly 300 gigabases of sequencing data and around 87 million unique TCR sequences were included in an early release covering several hundred HLA-typed donors. Rather than drawing on any new phenotypic data, the later analysis identified candidate immune exposures from TCR beta sequences and the way those sequences occurred across donors. A separate validation cohort of about 110 different subjects was used in addition to the roughly 720-subject first cohort. Typing coverage differed by locus: A, B, C, DRB1 and DQB1 were typed in about 629-640 donors, DQA1 in approximately 520, DPA1 in 606, and DPB1 in roughly 470. The aim of the study was to test whether cataloging public T cell receptors could identify signatures of past pathogen exposure. A handful of DR-DQ haplotypes were handled as single units for association and clustering because linkage in the cohort was strong. Genome-wide SNP genotypes for about three fifths of the roughly 700 donors were used in a later genetic analysis, which treated that subset as a discovery cohort. What the work shows at the level of the full study, not this receptor alone: The authors suggested that the approach could potentially be extended to other disease states and immunological phenotypes. In this cohort, only TCR beta chains were sequenced, and detectable features were limited by the absence of alpha or paired-chain data. A total of fewer than 200 TCR beta chains were listed by the study as associated with cytomegalovirus. A later analysis found that most CMV-associated TCR beta chains appeared HLA-restricted, with HLA associations seemingly driven largely by CMV exposure. An association between a missense DCLRE1C variant and V-gene and J-gene trimming of TCR beta chains was found in a later genetic analysis and replicated in an independent cohort. Specific HLA alleles were associated with 15,000 to 20,000 TCR beta sequences at a false discovery rate of 0.05 in a later analysis. HLA typing was unavailable for some donors at each locus, so association tests used only the typed subset. Linkage disequilibrium might explain the correlated functional status among segregating V segments, but an unknown experimental factor could not be excluded. Three of the identified cytomegalovirus-associated TCR beta chains were confirmed in vitro to be specific for cytomegalovirus antigens. The classifier was reported to diagnose cytomegalovirus status with high specificity and sensitivity in both the original and validation cohorts. When HLA alleles, especially DR and DQ, strongly co-occurred, attributing TCR associations to individual alleles was difficult. According to a later analysis, parvovirus B19, influenza, CMV and Epstein-Barr virus appeared linked to several top co-occurrence clusters. Across donors, most TCR sequences were observed very rarely, whereas some public TCRs were present in many individuals. A later genetic analysis reported fewer N-insertions in productive TCRs among donors in an Asian-associated ancestry cluster than the approximately 700-donor mean. In a later analysis, HLA-associated TCR beta chains showed more clonal expansion and lower generation probabilities than non-associated chains that were equally common. Some IMGT-functional V segments, including TRBV6-2 and TRBV6-3, could not be told apart with the 87-base-pair reads, so those segments were excluded. A cluster of highly shared sequence variants was judged likely to represent a technical artifact of the sequencing pipeline. The only immune exposure information available for the cohort was CMV serostatus. A further reported finding was that TCR beta sequences accurately predicted the HLA-A and HLA-B alleles for most subjects in the first cohort. A later analysis found that TCR association rates varied across HLA loci, with DRB1 alleles showing the most associated TCRs and HLA-C alleles the fewest. The presence/absence analyses assumed that sequencing depth was roughly uniform across donors, and that assumption may not be true. Because counts were too low, 15 to 20 rarely observed V segments, including chromosome 9 orphons, were excluded from the earlier analysis of a few hundred of the donors. Broadly in line with IMGT annotations, most TCR beta V segments showed up in productive rearrangements about 90% or about 30% of the time in an earlier analysis of several hundred of the donors.

The germline V gene specifies SGHRS as CDR1 and YFSETQ as CDR2. Taken from cysteine to phenylalanine, the CDR3 has 13 residues. Solely the CDR3 DNA is kept, with 39 bases framed from the first base. After removal of 4 bases from V and 5 bases from J, the junction retains 5 bases not matched to a gene. The method was the immunoSEQ multiplex PCR assay. The multiplex PCR relied on a mix of 60 forward primers for TCR Vbeta segments and 13 reverse primers for TCR Jbeta segments. Amplification of the CDR3 region of rearranged TCR beta genes was performed with a multiplex PCR assay on genomic DNA. The Illumina HiSeq System was used to sequence the amplified TCR beta libraries as 87-base-pair reads. The original methods were these. Across the 666 repertoires, a later analysis counted approximately 83 million unique TCR beta chains, some 11 million of which were shared by at least two donors. To remove PCR and sequencing errors, raw reads were error-corrected and collapsed into unique sequences using a nearest-neighbor algorithm that merged closely related sequences. Alignment of CDR3 sequences to IMGT reference sequences was used to assign V, D and J gene segments. For a sequence to be retained, a match of at least six nucleotides to both a V gene segment and a J gene segment was required. A rearrangement was called productive if the CDR3 had no stop codons and remained in frame with V and J, and every other rearrangement was called non-productive. CDR3 was defined according to IMGT convention as the region running from the second conserved V-encoded cysteine to the conserved J-encoded phenylalanine. The earlier analysis of more than 450 of the donors excluded sequences that lacked an unambiguous match to a single V gene segment. In an earlier analysis of 450 to 700 of the donors, V segments were called functional above 56.7% productive rearrangements and were called segregating when the between-donor standard deviation exceeded 5%. To diagnose cytomegalovirus status from the catalog of TCR beta chain sequences, a statistical classification framework was built. In a later analysis, TCR nucleotide sequences were compared against IMGT/GENE-DB human TR gene sequences so that V and J genes could be assigned. In a later analysis, CDR3 sequences and most-parsimonious VDJ recombination scenarios were assigned using the TCRdist pipeline. A later analysis defined each TCR beta chain by its CDR3 amino acid sequence plus V-gene family, and excluded reads lacking a unique V-gene family. In a later analysis, around 600 highly shared, low-generation-probability nucleotide sequences were removed to address suspected cross-contamination and a sequencing artifact. A later analysis calculated a clonal expansion index for each public chain from normalized within-repertoire ranks of inferred template counts. In a later analysis, generation probabilities were computed using a VDJ recombination model fitted to out-of-frame rearrangements, and the results were checked against IGoR. In a later analysis, TCR-TCR, TCR-HLA and TCR-CMV co-occurrence was scored with hypergeometric tests, and a repertoire-size bias correction was applied to TCR pairs. A later analysis estimated false discovery rates by permuting HLA or CMV assignments 20 times. In a later analysis, co-occurring TCRs were grouped using DBSCAN, and TCRdist sequence similarity was added for clustering within HLA-allele-positive subsets. Co-occurrence clustering excluded repertoires with fewer than 30,000 or more than 120,000 public chains, plus five with anomalous nucleotide sharing. TCRdb retrieved this table from immuneACCESS and kept in-frame rearrangements only. Not all clones are present; in checked studies, unresolved V genes account for under half, and no reason is known for the remainder. V and J calls and clone size follow that table, whereas D and trimming were derived from the DNA. This sample lists about 89,000 clones; roughly 85% were detected once. 6.5% to 9% of the sample rests with the top ten.

The cohort was made up of approximately 670 healthy bone marrow donors. At the time of sampling, every cohort member was nominally healthy, though immune exposures that went unrecorded were likely present. The donor was CMV seropositive and belonged to the group of 250 to 350 seropositive cohort members. Each donor provided a peripheral blood sample, and peripheral blood mononuclear cells were used for TCR beta sequencing. Genomic DNA was extracted from the blood cell samples with the Qiagen DNeasy Blood Extraction Kit. Concerning this clone: Its antigen has not been determined. Base qualities are not recorded, but no much larger clone differs from it by a single base.

The sequencing input was PBMCs. This TCR was sampled from a man in his forties in good health and CMV-seropositive. This sequence uses TRBV5-1 and TRBJ2-7, with 8 middle bases fitting TRBD1. The sequenced DNA is TGCGCCAGCAGCAAGGACAGGGTGGACGAGCAGTACTTC. This gives the protein CASSKDRVDEQYF. Outside the CDR3, residues come from the reference TRBV5-1 and TRBJ2-7 proteins, so the full variable domain is: KAGVTQTPRYLIKTRGQQVTLSCSPISGHRSVSWYQQTPGQGLQFLFEYFSETQRNKGNFPGRFSGRQFSNSRSEMNVSTLELGDSALYLCASSKDRVDEQYFGPGTRLTVT.